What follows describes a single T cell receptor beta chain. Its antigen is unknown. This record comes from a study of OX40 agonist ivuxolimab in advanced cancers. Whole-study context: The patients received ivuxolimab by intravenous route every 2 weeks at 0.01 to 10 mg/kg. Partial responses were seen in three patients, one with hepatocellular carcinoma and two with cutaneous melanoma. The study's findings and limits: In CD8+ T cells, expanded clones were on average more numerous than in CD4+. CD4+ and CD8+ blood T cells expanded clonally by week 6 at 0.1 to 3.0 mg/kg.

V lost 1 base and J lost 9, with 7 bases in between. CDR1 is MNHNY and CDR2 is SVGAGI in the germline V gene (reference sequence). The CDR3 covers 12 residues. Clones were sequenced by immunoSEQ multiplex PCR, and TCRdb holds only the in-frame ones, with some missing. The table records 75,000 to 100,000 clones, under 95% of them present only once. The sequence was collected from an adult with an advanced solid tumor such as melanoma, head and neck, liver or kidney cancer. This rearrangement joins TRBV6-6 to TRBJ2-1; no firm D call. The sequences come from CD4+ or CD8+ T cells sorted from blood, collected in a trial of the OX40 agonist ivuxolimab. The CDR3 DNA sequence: TGTGCCAGCAGTTACTGGGGTAGTGAGCAGTTCTTC. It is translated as CASSYWGSEQFF.